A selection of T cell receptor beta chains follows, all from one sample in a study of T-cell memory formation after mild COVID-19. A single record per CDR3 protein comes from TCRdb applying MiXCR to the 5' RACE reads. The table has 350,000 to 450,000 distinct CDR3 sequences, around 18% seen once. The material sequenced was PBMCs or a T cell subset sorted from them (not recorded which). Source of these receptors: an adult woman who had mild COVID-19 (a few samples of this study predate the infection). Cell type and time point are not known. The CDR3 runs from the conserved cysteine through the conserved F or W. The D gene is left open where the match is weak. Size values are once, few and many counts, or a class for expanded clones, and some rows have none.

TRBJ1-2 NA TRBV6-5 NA CASSYSNIQAAGVNGYTF TGTGCCAGCAGTTACTCGAATATCCAGGCGGCGGGGGTGAATGGCTACACCTTC
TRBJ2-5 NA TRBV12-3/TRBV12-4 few CASSSGGGWETQYF TGTGCCAGCAGCTCGGGGGGCGGATGGGAGACCCAGTACTTC
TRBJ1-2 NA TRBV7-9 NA CASSPDRTRDGYTF TGTGCCAGCAGCCCCGACAGGACAAGAGATGGCTACACCTTC
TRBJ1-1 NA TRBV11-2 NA CASSLSFTGVRTEAFF TGTGCCAGCAGCTTATCCTTCACCGGGGTCCGGACTGAAGCTTTCTTT
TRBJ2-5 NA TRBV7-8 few CASSTTLGALQETQYF TGTGCCAGCAGCACCACTCTCGGAGCCCTCCAAGAGACCCAGTACTTC
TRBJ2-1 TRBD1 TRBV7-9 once CASTPPGTGVNEQFF TGTGCCAGCACCCCTCCTGGGACAGGGGTCAATGAGCAGTTCTTC
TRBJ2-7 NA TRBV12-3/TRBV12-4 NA CASSDPTYEQYF TGTGCCAGCTCGGATCCGACCTACGAGCAGTACTTC
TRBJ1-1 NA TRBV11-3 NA CASSLAPGRNTEAFF TGTGCCAGCAGCTTGGCCCCCGGAAGGAACACTGAAGCTTTCTTT
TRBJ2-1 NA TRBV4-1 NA CASSLRGGTVLTNNEQFF TGCGCCAGCAGCCTCCGAGGGGGGACAGTACTCACTAACAATGAGCAGTTCTTC
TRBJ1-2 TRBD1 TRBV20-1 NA CSASRDRTGGIGGYTF TGCAGTGCTAGTAGAGATAGGACAGGGGGCATTGGCGGCTACACCTTC
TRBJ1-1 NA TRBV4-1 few CASSQDPSGAAEAFF TGCGCCAGCAGCCAAGACCCGTCAGGAGCGGCTGAAGCTTTCTTT
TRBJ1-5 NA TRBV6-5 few CASSPGSPPYQPQHF TGTGCCAGCAGTCCTGGGTCCCCTCCCTATCAGCCCCAGCATTTT
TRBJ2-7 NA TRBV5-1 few CASSRATGFSSYEQYF TGCGCCAGCAGCAGGGCCACAGGTTTCAGCTCCTACGAGCAGTACTTC
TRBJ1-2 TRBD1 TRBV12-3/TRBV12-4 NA CASSSPGQGSFYGYTF TGTGCCAGCAGTTCCCCGGGACAGGGTTCATTCTATGGCTACACCTTC
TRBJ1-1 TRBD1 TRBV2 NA CARRQGGGTEAFF TGTGCCAGGAGACAGGGAGGGGGCACTGAAGCTTTCTTT
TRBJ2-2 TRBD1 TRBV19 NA CASSMQGATGELFF TGTGCCAGTAGTATGCAGGGGGCCACCGGGGAGCTGTTTTTT
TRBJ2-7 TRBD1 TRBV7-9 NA CASSGDRGGTYEQYF TGTGCCAGCAGCGGAGACAGGGGAGGAACCTACGAGCAGTACTTC